This TCR beta chain came from a study of blood T cell repertoires in COVID-19. At the level of the study: Sites across the United States, Italy and Spain contributed samples from acute and convalescent COVID-19. PBMCs, B-cell-depleted T cells, or T cells were the source of the cDNA or gDNA that made up the material.

Authors' analysis steps: Researchers report that nucleated cell counts were estimated from reference gene primer amplification. Profiled with immunoSEQ multiplex PCR; TCRdb holds only in-frame clones, not every one. V and J calls and clone size are copied from that table; D and trimming were computed from the DNA. Of fewer than 85,000 clones in the sample, around 81% were seen once. J gave up 5 bases and V 7 bases, and 9 bases lay outside the gene matches. The CDR3 is made up of 16 amino acids. Germline assignment: CDR1 WSHSY and CDR2 SAAADI. The V call is TRBV10-2, the J call TRBJ2-5, with 14 bases identical to TRBD2. The sequence came from a human donor in a cohort sampled during active COVID-19. Specimen: peripheral blood. The CDR3 is CASMKTSGGAVETQYF. CDR3 bases: TGCGCCAGCATGAAGACTAGCGGGGGGGCAGTGGAGACCCAGTACTTC.